This is a list of T cell receptor beta chains from one sample in a study of control samples from healthy donors and cancer patients. Using immunoSEQ multiplex PCR, the repertoire was profiled, and TCRdb retains in-frame clones only, with some absent. The sample yields under 150,000 clones, about 90% seen once. The specimen sequenced was PBMCs. Source of these receptors: a man in his fifties with head and neck cancer. Each CDR3 is given with its conserved first and last residue. Fields, in order: D gene, V gene, J gene, clone size, CDR3 DNA, CDR3 protein. A D gene is named only where the DNA matches it firmly. Rows give clone size only sometimes, using once, few, many, or a class for an expanded clone.

>TRBD2|TRBV29-1|TRBJ2-1|NA
TGCAGCGTTGGTTCTAGCGGACTCAATGAGCAGTTCTTC
CSVGSSGLNEQFF
>TRBD1|TRBV16|TRBJ2-1|NA
TGTGCCAGCAGCCAATCGGGACAGTACAATGAGCAGTTCTTC
CASSQSGQYNEQFF
>TRBD1|TRBV28|TRBJ1-2|NA
TGTGCCAGCAGTTTAGACAGGGGAGTCGGCTACACCTTC
CASSLDRGVGYTF
>NA|TRBV28|TRBJ2-7|NA
TGTGCCAGCAGTTCACCCCTGTTGCGCTACGAGCAGTACTTC
CASSSPLLRYEQYF
>NA|TRBV7-9|TRBJ2-7|few
TGTGCCAGCAGCTCAGCCTACGAGCAGTACTTC
CASSSAYEQYF
>NA|TRBV3-1/TRBV3-2|TRBJ1-4|NA
TGTGCCAGCAGCCAAAGGCGGCCGCCCAGCCTCCTGTTTTTT
CASSQRRPPSLLFF
>TRBD1|TRBV13|TRBJ2-5|NA
TGTGCCAGCAGCTACGGGACAGAAGAGACCCAGTACTTC
CASSYGTEETQYF
>NA|TRBV7-9|TRBJ1-2|NA
TGTGCCAGCAGACAGGGTTGGGATGGCTACACCTTC
CASRQGWDGYTF
>NA|TRBV11-2|TRBJ1-2|few
TGTGCCAGCAGCTCCTCAGGGTCAGGCCTCTTTGGCTACACCTTC
CASSSSGSGLFGYTF
>TRBD1|TRBV7-2|TRBJ2-1|NA
TGTGCCAGCAGCTTAGTGGGACAGGGAAGCTGGGAGCAGTTCTTC
CASSLVGQGSWEQFF
>NA|TRBV10-2|TRBJ1-2|NA
TGCGCCAGCAGCGGACAGAACTATGGCTACACCTTC
CASSGQNYGYTF
>TRBD2|TRBV13|TRBJ2-5|NA
TGTGCCAGCAGCTCAGGACTAGCGGAAGAGACCCAGTACTTC
CASSSGLAEETQYF
>NA|TRBV10-3|TRBJ2-7|NA
TGTGCCATCAGTCTGGGAAACTACGAGCAGTACTTC
CAISLGNYEQYF
>NA|TRBV30|TRBJ2-7|NA
TGTGCCTGGAGCGAACGGGCCTTTCTCCACGAGCAGTACTTC
CAWSERAFLHEQYF
>NA|TRBV6-1|TRBJ2-7|NA
TGTGCCAGCAGTGAGCTTCCCGGGCGCTCCTACGAGCAGTACTTC
CASSELPGRSYEQYF
>NA|TRBV18|TRBJ1-2|NA
TGTGCCAGCTCACCTAGGAGCCAGACGGAGAATGGCTACACCTTC
CASSPRSQTENGYTF
>NA|TRBV30|TRBJ1-5|NA
TGTGCCTGGAGTGTACTCGGGCAGCCCCAGCATTTT
CAWSVLGQPQHF